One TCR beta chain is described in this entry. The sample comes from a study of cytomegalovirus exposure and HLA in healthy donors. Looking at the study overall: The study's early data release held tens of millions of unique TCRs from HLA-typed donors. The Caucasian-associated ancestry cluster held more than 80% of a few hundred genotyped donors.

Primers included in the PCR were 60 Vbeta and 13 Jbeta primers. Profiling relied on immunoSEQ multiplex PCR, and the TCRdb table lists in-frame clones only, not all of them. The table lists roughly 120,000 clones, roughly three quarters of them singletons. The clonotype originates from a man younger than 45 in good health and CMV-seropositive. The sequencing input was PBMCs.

CDR3 amino acids: CASSLQTGNTEAFF. The CDR3 DNA is TGTGCCAGCTCACTACAAACAGGGAACACTGAAGCTTTCTTT. The chain joins TRBV18 to TRBJ1-1; D is perhaps TRBD1 (5 bases). With 4 bases removed from V and 1 base from J, the gap between germline ends came to 10 bases. The CDR3 loop spans 14 amino acids. From germline, CDR1 is KGHSH and CDR2 LQKENI.